The clone carrying this T cell receptor beta chain was seen many times. This specimen comes from a study of T cells in Graves' hyperthyroidism and ophthalmopathy. The CDR3 regions of TCR beta were amplified from RNA transcripts. First-round RT-PCR targeting the TCR CDR3 was performed with the HTBI primer set. A single record per CDR3 protein comes from TCRdb applying MiXCR to the multiplex PCR reads. The table lists about 510,000 distinct CDR3 sequences, 14% of them singletons. Germline trimming cut 2 bases from V and 7 bases from J; bases unmatched to any gene: 5. The CDR3 is made up of 14 amino acids. The germline V gene has CDR1 MNHEY and CDR2 SVGAGI.

This rearrangement joins TRBV6-5 to TRBJ1-2; TRBD1 matches at 9 bases. Sequenced sample: blood. The receptor's source is a woman aged 40-49 years with Graves' hyperthyroidism. For the CDR3, the DNA is TGTGCCAGCAGTTACGGGACAGGGTTAGTTGGCTACACCTTC. This gives the protein CASSYGTGLVGYTF.